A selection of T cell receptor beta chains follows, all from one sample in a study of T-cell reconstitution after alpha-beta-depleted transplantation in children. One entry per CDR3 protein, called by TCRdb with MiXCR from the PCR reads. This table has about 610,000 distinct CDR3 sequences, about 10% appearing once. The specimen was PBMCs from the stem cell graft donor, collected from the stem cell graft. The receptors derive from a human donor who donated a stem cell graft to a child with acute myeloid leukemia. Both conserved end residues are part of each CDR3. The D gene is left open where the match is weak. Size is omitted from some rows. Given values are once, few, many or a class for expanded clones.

TGTGCCATCAGTGACAGTACCTACAATGAGCAGTTCTTC,CAISDSTYNEQFF,TRBJ2-1,few,TRBV10-3,.
TGTGCCAGCAGCCGCGCAGGTGGACAGAGCAATCAGCCCCAGCATTTT,CASSRAGGQSNQPQHF,TRBJ1-5,.,TRBV4-2,.
TGTGCCAGCACCTTAGGTGGGGCCCTGGGGGCGGCCACAGATACGCAGTATTTT,CASTLGGALGAATDTQYF,TRBJ2-3,few,TRBV27,.
TGTGCCACCAGTAACGTAGCGGGAGTCGAAGATACGCAGTATTTT,CATSNVAGVEDTQYF,TRBJ2-3,many,TRBV24-1,TRBD2
TGCGCCAGCAGCTTCACTAGCGGGAGGGAGAGCTCCTACAATGAGCAGTTCTTC,CASSFTSGRESSYNEQFF,TRBJ2-1,many,TRBV5-1,TRBD2
TGTGCCAGCAGCCCAGGGACAGGACGTAACAATCAGCCCCAGCATTTT,CASSPGTGRNNQPQHF,TRBJ1-5,few,TRBV27,TRBD1
TGCGCCAGCGCAGGGGATGGTGGAAACACCATATATTTT,CASAGDGGNTIYF,TRBJ1-3,.,TRBV5-1,.
TGTGCCAGCAGTTTAGCGGGAGTGGGAAAAGAGACCCAGTACTTC,CASSLAGVGKETQYF,TRBJ2-5,.,TRBV12-3/TRBV12-4,.
TGTGCCAGCAGTGAAGCGGGGAATTTCTGGGCCAACGTCCTGACTTTC,CASSEAGNFWANVLTF,TRBJ2-6,few,TRBV2,.
TGCAGCTTCGAGAAAGGCACAGATACGCAGTATTTT,CSFEKGTDTQYF,TRBJ2-3,many,TRBV29-1,.
TGTGCCAGCAGTTTAGAACAGCTCCCCGAGCAGTACTTC,CASSLEQLPEQYF,TRBJ2-7,.,TRBV12-3/TRBV12-4,.
TGTGCCAGCAGCGACAGGCGCAATCAGCCCCAGCATTTT,CASSDRRNQPQHF,TRBJ1-5,.,TRBV12-3/TRBV12-4,.
TGTGCCAGCAGCCAAAAGACTAGGGCCGAGCAGTTCTTC,CASSQKTRAEQFF,TRBJ2-1,.,TRBV3-1,.
TGTGCCAGCAGTTTAGCGGCAGGGGGAGCCTACGAGCAGTACTTC,CASSLAAGGAYEQYF,TRBJ2-7,few,TRBV12-3/TRBV12-4,TRBD1
TGTGCCAGCAGCTTAGCGCCCATGGGGGGAAGCACAGATACGCAGTATTTT,CASSLAPMGGSTDTQYF,TRBJ2-3,.,TRBV7-8,.
TGCGCCAGCAGTCCAGGGTTTGGGTCGGCGAACACCGGGGAGCTGTTTTTT,CASSPGFGSANTGELFF,TRBJ2-2,.,TRBV5-1,.
TGCAGTGCTGGGGACAGACGGTCCTACGAGCAGTACTTC,CSAGDRRSYEQYF,TRBJ2-7,.,TRBV20-1,TRBD1
TGTGCCTGGGCGCCCTCGGAAGGGGTGGACACTGAAGCTTTCTTT,CAWAPSEGVDTEAFF,TRBJ1-1,.,TRBV30,.
TGCGCCAGCAACGAACAGACCTCAGGGACTGAAGCTTTCTTT,CASNEQTSGTEAFF,TRBJ1-1,few,TRBV5-1,.
TGTGCCAGCAGTTCCCCAGGGAGCTCCTACAATGAGCAGTTCTTC,CASSSPGSSYNEQFF,TRBJ2-1,many,TRBV6-5,.
TGCGCCAGCAGCTTGGATGGAGGGGGCCAGTACTTC,CASSLDGGGQYF,TRBJ2-5,many,TRBV5-1,.
TGTGCCAGCAGCTTATTGGGGCGGGGCGCCTACGAGCAGTACTTC,CASSLLGRGAYEQYF,TRBJ2-7,.,TRBV7-2,.
TGTGCCAGCAGTGAACGGGGGGCGCGGGATGAGTCCTACAATGAGCAGTTCTTC,CASSERGARDESYNEQFF,TRBJ2-1,.,TRBV6-1,.
TGTGCCAGCAAGTTTGCCGGGGGCGGCTACACCTTC,CASKFAGGGYTF,TRBJ1-2,.,TRBV12-3/TRBV12-4,.
TGTGCTAGTGGTTCATACAGGGGGCCCCAGCATTTT,CASGSYRGPQHF,TRBJ1-5,few,TRBV12-5,TRBD1
TGCAGCGTTGACGCTAGCGGGGTCACCGGGGAGCTGTTTTTT,CSVDASGVTGELFF,TRBJ2-2,few,TRBV29-1,TRBD2
TGTGCCAGCAGTTACTTCCCCCTGGGGGGGATCTCCTACGAGCAGTACTTC,CASSYFPLGGISYEQYF,TRBJ2-7,few,TRBV6-2/TRBV6-3,TRBD2
TGTGCCAGCAGCTTAGACGGGAATCTCGCGGATACGCAGTATTTT,CASSLDGNLADTQYF,TRBJ2-3,.,TRBV7-2,.
TGTGCCAGCAGCTCGGGCGCGGGAGTAAACACCGGGGAGCTGTTTTTT,CASSSGAGVNTGELFF,TRBJ2-2,.,TRBV7-9,TRBD2
TGCGCCAGCAGCGCCGGACAGGGTAGCTACAATGAGCAGTTCTTC,CASSAGQGSYNEQFF,TRBJ2-1,.,TRBV5-1,TRBD1
TGTGCCAGCAGTTCCGGGACTAGCGGGAGAAAAAATGAGCAGTTCTTC,CASSSGTSGRKNEQFF,TRBJ2-1,many,TRBV6-2/TRBV6-3,TRBD2
TGCAGTGCTAGAGGCGAGGGCGGGCCCGACAATGAGCAGTTCTTC,CSARGEGGPDNEQFF,TRBJ2-1,.,TRBV20-1,.
TGCAGCGGGCGGGGTTCGATGGGGGACACTGAAGCTTTCTTT,CSGRGSMGDTEAFF,TRBJ1-1,.,TRBV29-1,.
TGTGCCAGCAGCTTAGATCCGGGAGTAGGGGAGCAGTACTTC,CASSLDPGVGEQYF,TRBJ2-7,many,TRBV7-2,.
TGCAGTGCTGTCCGAGGCACTAGCGGGATGTATCGAGAGACCCAGTACTTC,CSAVRGTSGMYRETQYF,TRBJ2-5,few,TRBV20-1,TRBD2
TGTGCCAGCAGTGCGGGGATTGGCTCCTATAATTCACCCCTCCACTTT,CASSAGIGSYNSPLHF,TRBJ1-6,few,TRBV2,.
TGTGCCAGCAGTGATAACGGGGGGACCTACGAGCAGTACTTC,CASSDNGGTYEQYF,TRBJ2-7,.,TRBV12-3/TRBV12-4,TRBD2
TGTGCCAGCAGCGTTACTAGCGGGAGGGCCCAGGAGACCCAGTACTTC,CASSVTSGRAQETQYF,TRBJ2-5,.,TRBV11-2,TRBD2
TGCAGCGTTGCCCACTCGCCGGCGGATACGCAGTATTTT,CSVAHSPADTQYF,TRBJ2-3,.,TRBV29-1,.
TGCGCCAGTATCGTCAGCGGAGCCCCTAGGGATGAGCAGTTCTTC,CASIVSGAPRDEQFF,TRBJ2-1,.,TRBV5-1,.
TGCAGTGTTACCCCCTATGGACTTTCCTACAATGAGCAGTTCTTC,CSVTPYGLSYNEQFF,TRBJ2-1,many,TRBV20-1,.
TGTGCCAGCAGCTTAAGGAGGGTCCCCGGGGGCTACACCTTC,CASSLRRVPGGYTF,TRBJ1-2,.,TRBV7-2,.